Reported below is one T cell receptor beta chain. Which antigen it targets is not known. One base away there is no much larger clone; base qualities are not given. According to the germline V gene (reference sequence), CDR1 reads DFQATT and CDR2 reads SNEGSKA. Spanning cysteine to phenylalanine, the CDR3 consists of 12 amino acids. The sequence is cut down to CDR3 DNA, 36 bases in frame from base 1. The junction carries 13 bases between V and J, which are trimmed by 5 bases and 8 bases respectively. The data belong to a study of response to subunit inactivated influenza vaccine (dated by TCRdb to the late 2010s). At the level of the whole study: Deep quantitative T cell receptor repertoire profiling was used in the study to track responses to a trivalent subunit inactivated influenza vaccine. The full study reports these points: According to the authors, only a limited number of new T cells may be recruited by each seasonal influenza vaccination.

The intended sense of this specimen's time point label: approximately 47 days after influenza vaccine administration. Library generation was performed with RT-PCR. TCRdb lists the instrument as Illumina HiSeq 2500. TCRdb reworked the public reads: Q25 trimming with fastp, MiXCR clone assembly, productive beta chains retained. Rows are combined by CDR3 protein, so each entry shows the most common genes and DNA. The sample includes more than 400,000 distinct CDR3 sequences, with roughly 9.7% observed a single time. Approximately 12% of the sample goes to the ten largest clones. The receptor comes from a man over 45 who received an inactivated influenza vaccine. Donor details come from another sample of the same person, matched by shared clones. The sample consisted of PBMCs from blood, taken about 40 days after vaccination. The V gene is TRBV20-1 and the J gene is TRBJ1-5; the D gene lacks a confident call. The DNA sequence is given as TGCAGTGCTCCTTTGGGGTCTAAGCCCCAGCATTTT. Protein translation: CSAPLGSKPQHF.